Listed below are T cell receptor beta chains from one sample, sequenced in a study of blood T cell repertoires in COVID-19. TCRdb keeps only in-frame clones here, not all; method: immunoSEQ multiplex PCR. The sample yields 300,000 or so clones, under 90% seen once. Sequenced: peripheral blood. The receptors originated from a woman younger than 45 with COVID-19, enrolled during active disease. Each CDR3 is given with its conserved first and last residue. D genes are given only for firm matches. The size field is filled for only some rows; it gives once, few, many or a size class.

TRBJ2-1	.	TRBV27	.	TGTGCCAGCGGTGGCCTCTCCTACAATGAGCAGTTCTTC	CASGGLSYNEQFF
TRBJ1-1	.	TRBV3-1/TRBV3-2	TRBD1	TGTGCCAGCAGCCCTCCGGGACAGGGGATTTCGACTGAAGCTTTCTTT	CASSPPGQGISTEAFF
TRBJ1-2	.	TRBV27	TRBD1	TGTGCCAGCAGTTTGACCGGGACAGGGAACCCCTATGGCTACACCTTC	CASSLTGTGNPYGYTF
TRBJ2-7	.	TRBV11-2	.	TGTGCCAGCAGGTCCCTCCGCACTTACGAGCAGTACTTC	CASRSLRTYEQYF
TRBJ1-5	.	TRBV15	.	TGTGCCACCAGCAGAGCTCAGGGTCACCAGCATTTT	CATSRAQGHQHF
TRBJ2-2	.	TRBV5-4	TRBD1	TGTGCCACCACCGAGGGACAGGGGAGCACCGGGGAGCTGTTTTTT	CATTEGQGSTGELFF
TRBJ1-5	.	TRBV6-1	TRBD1	TGTGCCAGCAGTGAATGGCAGGGGGTCGGTCAGCCCCAGCATTTT	CASSEWQGVGQPQHF
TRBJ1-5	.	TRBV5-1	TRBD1	TGCGCCAGCAGCCCTGGGGGACAGGGCAATCAGCCCCAGCATTTT	CASSPGGQGNQPQHF
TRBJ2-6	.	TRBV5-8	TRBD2	TGTGCCAGCAGCTTCTGGACTAGCGGCGGCTCTGGGGCCAACGTCCTGACTTTC	CASSFWTSGGSGANVLTF
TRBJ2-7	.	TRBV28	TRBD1	TGTGCCAGCAGTTTCCGAAACGCCGGGACAGGTCTATACGAGCAGTACTTC	CASSFRNAGTGLYEQYF
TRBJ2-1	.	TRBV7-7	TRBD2	TGTGCCAGCAGCTTACTGGCGGGGGATTACAATGAGCAGTTCTTC	CASSLLAGDYNEQFF
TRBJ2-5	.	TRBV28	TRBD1	TGTGCCAGCAGTCCCGGACAGGGGATGGCTGAAGAGACCCAGTACTTC	CASSPGQGMAEETQYF
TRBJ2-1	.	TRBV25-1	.	TGTGCCAGCAGCGTTTTGGACACGGCGAAGGGTGAGCAGTTCTTC	CASSVLDTAKGEQFF
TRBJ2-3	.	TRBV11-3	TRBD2	TGTGCCAGCAGCTGGCGGAGCGGGAGTTTTGATACGCAGTATTTT	CASSWRSGSFDTQYF
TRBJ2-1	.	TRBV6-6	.	TGTGCCAGCAGTTACGTAGTAGATGAGCAGTTCTTC	CASSYVVDEQFF
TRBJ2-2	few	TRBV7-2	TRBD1	TGTGCCAGCAGCTCGGGACAGTGGGAGCTGTTTTTT	CASSSGQWELFF
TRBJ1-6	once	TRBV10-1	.	TGCGCCAGCAGTGAGTCCAGGACAGAAAATTCACCCCTCCACTTT	CASSESRTENSPLHF
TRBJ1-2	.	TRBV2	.	TGTGCCAGCAGTGAACAGGGGTATGGCTACACCTTC	CASSEQGYGYTF
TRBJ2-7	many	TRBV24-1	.	TGTGCCACCAGTGACCTAAGAGGAGGGAACGAGCAGTACTTC	CATSDLRGGNEQYF
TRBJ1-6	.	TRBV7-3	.	TGTGCCAGCAGCCCCACAGGCGGAAATTCACCCCTCCACTTT	CASSPTGGNSPLHF
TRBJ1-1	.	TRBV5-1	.	TGCGCCAGCAGTTCGGTCGGGGGTGGCGGGGTGAACACTGAAGCTTTCTTT	CASSSVGGGGVNTEAFF
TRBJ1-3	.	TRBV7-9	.	TGTGCCAGCAGCTTATGGACCGACGGGAGCTCTGGAAACACCATATATTTT	CASSLWTDGSSGNTIYF
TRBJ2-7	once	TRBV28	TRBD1	TGTGCCAGCAGTCCGGGACAGCCCTACGAGCAGTACTTC	CASSPGQPYEQYF
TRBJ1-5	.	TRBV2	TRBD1	TGTGCCAGCAGTCGCTTCGGACAGGGCAATCAGCCCCAGCATTTT	CASSRFGQGNQPQHF
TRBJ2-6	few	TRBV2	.	TGTGCCAGCAGTTTTTCAGGGGCTGGGGCCAACGTCCTGACTTTC	CASSFSGAGANVLTF
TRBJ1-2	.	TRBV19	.	TGTGCCAGTAGTGCAGGGGTCTATGGCTACACCTTC	CASSAGVYGYTF
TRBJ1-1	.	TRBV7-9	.	TGTGCCAGCAGCTTAGGACCGGGGAACACTGAAGCTTTCTTT	CASSLGPGNTEAFF
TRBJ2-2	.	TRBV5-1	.	TGCGCCAGCAGCGCCCAACAGGGGGGGACCGGGGAGCTGTTTTTT	CASSAQQGGTGELFF
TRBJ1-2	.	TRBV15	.	TGTGCCACCAGCAGAGCAGGCGGGGCCGCTGTGGGCTACACCTTC	CATSRAGGAAVGYTF
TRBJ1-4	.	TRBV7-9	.	TGTGCCAGCAGCTTAGACAGGGTGCAAGAAAAACTGTTTTTT	CASSLDRVQEKLFF
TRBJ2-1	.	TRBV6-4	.	TGTGCCAGCAGTGACGGGAGCTACAATGAGCAGTTCTTC	CASSDGSYNEQFF
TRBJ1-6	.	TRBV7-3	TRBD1	TGTGCCAGCAGCCAAACAGGGGGTAATTCACCCCTCCACTTT	CASSQTGGNSPLHF
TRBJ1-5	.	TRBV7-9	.	TGTGCCAGCAGCTTAGAACAGGTGGGACAGCCCCAGCATTTT	CASSLEQVGQPQHF
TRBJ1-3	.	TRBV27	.	TGTGCCAGCAGTTTCCCGGGCCTCCCTCGACAGCGAAAGGGAAACACCATATATTTT	CASSFPGLPRQRKGNTIYF
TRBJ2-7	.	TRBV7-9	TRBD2	TGTGCCAGCAGCTTAGGGGGTAGCGGGACCGAGCAGTACTTC	CASSLGGSGTEQYF
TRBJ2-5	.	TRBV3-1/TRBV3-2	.	TGTGCCAGCCAAGCGAGCATAGCAGAGACCCAGTACTTC	CASQASIAETQYF
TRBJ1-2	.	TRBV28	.	TGTGCCAGCAGTTTCGCGTCTGGTTTGAGTGGCTACACCTTC	CASSFASGLSGYTF
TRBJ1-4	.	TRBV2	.	TGTGCCAGCAGTGTTCGACACCGAACTAATGAAAAACTGTTTTTT	CASSVRHRTNEKLFF
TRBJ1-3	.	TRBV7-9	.	TGTGCCAGCAGCTTAGGCAAACAGGGTACCCCTCCTGGAAACACCATATATTTT	CASSLGKQGTPPGNTIYF
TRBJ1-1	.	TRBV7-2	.	TGTGCCAGCAGCTTAGATCCGGGGATTATCGCTGAAGCTTTCTTT	CASSLDPGIIAEAFF
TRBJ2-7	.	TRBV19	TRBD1	TGTGCCAGTAGTGAAAGGACAGGGACCCTCTTCGAGCAGTACTTC	CASSERTGTLFEQYF
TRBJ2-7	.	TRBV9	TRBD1	TGTGCCAGCAGCGTAGGACAGGGGGGGACCTACGAGCAGTACTTC	CASSVGQGGTYEQYF
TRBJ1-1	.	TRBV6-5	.	TGTGCCAGCAGTTACTCAGCAGGGGTTCCGGGTGAAGCTTTCTTT	CASSYSAGVPGEAFF
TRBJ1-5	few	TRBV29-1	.	TGCAGCGTTCTAGTCAGGGATAGCAATCAGCCCCAGCATTTT	CSVLVRDSNQPQHF
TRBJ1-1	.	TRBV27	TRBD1	TGTGCCAGCAGTTTTGGGGCAGGGGGCGCGGGAACTGAAGCTTTCTTT	CASSFGAGGAGTEAFF
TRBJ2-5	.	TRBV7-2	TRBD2	TGTGCCAGCAACCCAGGGCGTTTACTAGCGGGGGGTGTGACCCAGTACTTC	CASNPGRLLAGGVTQYF
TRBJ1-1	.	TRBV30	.	TGTGCCTGGAGTGTAATACAGGACACTGAAGCTTTCTTT	CAWSVIQDTEAFF
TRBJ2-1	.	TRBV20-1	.	TGCAGTGTAATGACTAGTTTGGAGTTCTTC	CSVMTSLEFF
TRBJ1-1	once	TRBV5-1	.	TGCGCCAGCAGCTTTGGAGTTGAAGCTTTCTTT	CASSFGVEAFF
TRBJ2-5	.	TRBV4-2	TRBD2	TGTGCCAGCAGCCAAGATAAGCTAGCGGGAGGCGGGGAGACCCAGTACTTC	CASSQDKLAGGGETQYF